What follows is one TCR beta chain and its context. Its cognate antigen has yet to be identified. Base qualities are not provided; no much larger clone lies one nucleotide away. These data are taken from a study of T cell changes during pregnancy in multiple sclerosis (dated by TCRdb to the late 2010s). Context from the whole study: In women with multiple sclerosis, the researchers looked at how the T cell repertoire shifted as pregnancy progressed.

From the cysteine up to the phenylalanine, the CDR3 has a length of 12 residues. Only the CDR3 DNA stays, 36 bases, in frame from base 1. V is shortened by 7 bases, J by 8 bases, and the region joining them spans 12 bases. CDR1 and CDR2 were assigned from the germline V gene as WSHSY and SAAADI. To prepare the library, the immunoSEQ multiplex PCR assay was applied. Imported from immuneACCESS, the table was reduced by TCRdb to in-frame sequences with V and J called. These copies leave out some clones; in studies compared against another copy, an unresolved V gene accounts for under half, and the cause of the remainder is not known. In all, the sample holds tens of thousands of clones, and 88% of those were seen once. Jointly, the top ten make up 0.95% to 1.5% of the sample.

The sequencing used CD4+ T cells from peripheral blood mononuclear cells, collected in the second trimester of pregnancy. The TCR sequence derives from a female donor with multiple sclerosis, enrolled in a pregnancy study. The sequence is built from TRBV10-2 and TRBJ2-1, with TRBD2 perhaps the D gene, on 6 matching bases. The CDR3 protein: CASTNRDYEQFF. The bases read TGCGCCAGCACCAATCGGGACTATGAGCAGTTCTTC.